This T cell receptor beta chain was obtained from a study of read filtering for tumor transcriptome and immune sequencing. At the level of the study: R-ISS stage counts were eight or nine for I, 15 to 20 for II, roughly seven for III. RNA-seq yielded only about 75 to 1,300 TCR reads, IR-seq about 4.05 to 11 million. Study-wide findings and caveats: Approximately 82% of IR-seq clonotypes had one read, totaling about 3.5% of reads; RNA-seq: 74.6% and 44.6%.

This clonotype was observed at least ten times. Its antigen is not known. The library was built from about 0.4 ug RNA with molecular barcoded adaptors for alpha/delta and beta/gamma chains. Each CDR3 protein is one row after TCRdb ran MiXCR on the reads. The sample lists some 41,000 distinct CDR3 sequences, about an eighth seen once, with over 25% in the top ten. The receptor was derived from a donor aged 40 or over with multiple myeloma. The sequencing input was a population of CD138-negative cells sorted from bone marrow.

The chain's CDR3 is CASSQDGASGMGTDTQYF. Written as DNA, the CDR3 is TGCGCCAGCAGCCAAGATGGGGCTAGCGGGATGGGCACAGATACGCAGTATTTT. The chain has TRBV4-1 and TRBJ2-3; 9 bases are shared with TRBD2. Germline assignment: CDR1 MGHRA and CDR2 YSYEKL. Germline trimming cut 0 bases from V and 1 base from J; bases unmatched to any gene: 8. The CDR3 consists of 18 residues.